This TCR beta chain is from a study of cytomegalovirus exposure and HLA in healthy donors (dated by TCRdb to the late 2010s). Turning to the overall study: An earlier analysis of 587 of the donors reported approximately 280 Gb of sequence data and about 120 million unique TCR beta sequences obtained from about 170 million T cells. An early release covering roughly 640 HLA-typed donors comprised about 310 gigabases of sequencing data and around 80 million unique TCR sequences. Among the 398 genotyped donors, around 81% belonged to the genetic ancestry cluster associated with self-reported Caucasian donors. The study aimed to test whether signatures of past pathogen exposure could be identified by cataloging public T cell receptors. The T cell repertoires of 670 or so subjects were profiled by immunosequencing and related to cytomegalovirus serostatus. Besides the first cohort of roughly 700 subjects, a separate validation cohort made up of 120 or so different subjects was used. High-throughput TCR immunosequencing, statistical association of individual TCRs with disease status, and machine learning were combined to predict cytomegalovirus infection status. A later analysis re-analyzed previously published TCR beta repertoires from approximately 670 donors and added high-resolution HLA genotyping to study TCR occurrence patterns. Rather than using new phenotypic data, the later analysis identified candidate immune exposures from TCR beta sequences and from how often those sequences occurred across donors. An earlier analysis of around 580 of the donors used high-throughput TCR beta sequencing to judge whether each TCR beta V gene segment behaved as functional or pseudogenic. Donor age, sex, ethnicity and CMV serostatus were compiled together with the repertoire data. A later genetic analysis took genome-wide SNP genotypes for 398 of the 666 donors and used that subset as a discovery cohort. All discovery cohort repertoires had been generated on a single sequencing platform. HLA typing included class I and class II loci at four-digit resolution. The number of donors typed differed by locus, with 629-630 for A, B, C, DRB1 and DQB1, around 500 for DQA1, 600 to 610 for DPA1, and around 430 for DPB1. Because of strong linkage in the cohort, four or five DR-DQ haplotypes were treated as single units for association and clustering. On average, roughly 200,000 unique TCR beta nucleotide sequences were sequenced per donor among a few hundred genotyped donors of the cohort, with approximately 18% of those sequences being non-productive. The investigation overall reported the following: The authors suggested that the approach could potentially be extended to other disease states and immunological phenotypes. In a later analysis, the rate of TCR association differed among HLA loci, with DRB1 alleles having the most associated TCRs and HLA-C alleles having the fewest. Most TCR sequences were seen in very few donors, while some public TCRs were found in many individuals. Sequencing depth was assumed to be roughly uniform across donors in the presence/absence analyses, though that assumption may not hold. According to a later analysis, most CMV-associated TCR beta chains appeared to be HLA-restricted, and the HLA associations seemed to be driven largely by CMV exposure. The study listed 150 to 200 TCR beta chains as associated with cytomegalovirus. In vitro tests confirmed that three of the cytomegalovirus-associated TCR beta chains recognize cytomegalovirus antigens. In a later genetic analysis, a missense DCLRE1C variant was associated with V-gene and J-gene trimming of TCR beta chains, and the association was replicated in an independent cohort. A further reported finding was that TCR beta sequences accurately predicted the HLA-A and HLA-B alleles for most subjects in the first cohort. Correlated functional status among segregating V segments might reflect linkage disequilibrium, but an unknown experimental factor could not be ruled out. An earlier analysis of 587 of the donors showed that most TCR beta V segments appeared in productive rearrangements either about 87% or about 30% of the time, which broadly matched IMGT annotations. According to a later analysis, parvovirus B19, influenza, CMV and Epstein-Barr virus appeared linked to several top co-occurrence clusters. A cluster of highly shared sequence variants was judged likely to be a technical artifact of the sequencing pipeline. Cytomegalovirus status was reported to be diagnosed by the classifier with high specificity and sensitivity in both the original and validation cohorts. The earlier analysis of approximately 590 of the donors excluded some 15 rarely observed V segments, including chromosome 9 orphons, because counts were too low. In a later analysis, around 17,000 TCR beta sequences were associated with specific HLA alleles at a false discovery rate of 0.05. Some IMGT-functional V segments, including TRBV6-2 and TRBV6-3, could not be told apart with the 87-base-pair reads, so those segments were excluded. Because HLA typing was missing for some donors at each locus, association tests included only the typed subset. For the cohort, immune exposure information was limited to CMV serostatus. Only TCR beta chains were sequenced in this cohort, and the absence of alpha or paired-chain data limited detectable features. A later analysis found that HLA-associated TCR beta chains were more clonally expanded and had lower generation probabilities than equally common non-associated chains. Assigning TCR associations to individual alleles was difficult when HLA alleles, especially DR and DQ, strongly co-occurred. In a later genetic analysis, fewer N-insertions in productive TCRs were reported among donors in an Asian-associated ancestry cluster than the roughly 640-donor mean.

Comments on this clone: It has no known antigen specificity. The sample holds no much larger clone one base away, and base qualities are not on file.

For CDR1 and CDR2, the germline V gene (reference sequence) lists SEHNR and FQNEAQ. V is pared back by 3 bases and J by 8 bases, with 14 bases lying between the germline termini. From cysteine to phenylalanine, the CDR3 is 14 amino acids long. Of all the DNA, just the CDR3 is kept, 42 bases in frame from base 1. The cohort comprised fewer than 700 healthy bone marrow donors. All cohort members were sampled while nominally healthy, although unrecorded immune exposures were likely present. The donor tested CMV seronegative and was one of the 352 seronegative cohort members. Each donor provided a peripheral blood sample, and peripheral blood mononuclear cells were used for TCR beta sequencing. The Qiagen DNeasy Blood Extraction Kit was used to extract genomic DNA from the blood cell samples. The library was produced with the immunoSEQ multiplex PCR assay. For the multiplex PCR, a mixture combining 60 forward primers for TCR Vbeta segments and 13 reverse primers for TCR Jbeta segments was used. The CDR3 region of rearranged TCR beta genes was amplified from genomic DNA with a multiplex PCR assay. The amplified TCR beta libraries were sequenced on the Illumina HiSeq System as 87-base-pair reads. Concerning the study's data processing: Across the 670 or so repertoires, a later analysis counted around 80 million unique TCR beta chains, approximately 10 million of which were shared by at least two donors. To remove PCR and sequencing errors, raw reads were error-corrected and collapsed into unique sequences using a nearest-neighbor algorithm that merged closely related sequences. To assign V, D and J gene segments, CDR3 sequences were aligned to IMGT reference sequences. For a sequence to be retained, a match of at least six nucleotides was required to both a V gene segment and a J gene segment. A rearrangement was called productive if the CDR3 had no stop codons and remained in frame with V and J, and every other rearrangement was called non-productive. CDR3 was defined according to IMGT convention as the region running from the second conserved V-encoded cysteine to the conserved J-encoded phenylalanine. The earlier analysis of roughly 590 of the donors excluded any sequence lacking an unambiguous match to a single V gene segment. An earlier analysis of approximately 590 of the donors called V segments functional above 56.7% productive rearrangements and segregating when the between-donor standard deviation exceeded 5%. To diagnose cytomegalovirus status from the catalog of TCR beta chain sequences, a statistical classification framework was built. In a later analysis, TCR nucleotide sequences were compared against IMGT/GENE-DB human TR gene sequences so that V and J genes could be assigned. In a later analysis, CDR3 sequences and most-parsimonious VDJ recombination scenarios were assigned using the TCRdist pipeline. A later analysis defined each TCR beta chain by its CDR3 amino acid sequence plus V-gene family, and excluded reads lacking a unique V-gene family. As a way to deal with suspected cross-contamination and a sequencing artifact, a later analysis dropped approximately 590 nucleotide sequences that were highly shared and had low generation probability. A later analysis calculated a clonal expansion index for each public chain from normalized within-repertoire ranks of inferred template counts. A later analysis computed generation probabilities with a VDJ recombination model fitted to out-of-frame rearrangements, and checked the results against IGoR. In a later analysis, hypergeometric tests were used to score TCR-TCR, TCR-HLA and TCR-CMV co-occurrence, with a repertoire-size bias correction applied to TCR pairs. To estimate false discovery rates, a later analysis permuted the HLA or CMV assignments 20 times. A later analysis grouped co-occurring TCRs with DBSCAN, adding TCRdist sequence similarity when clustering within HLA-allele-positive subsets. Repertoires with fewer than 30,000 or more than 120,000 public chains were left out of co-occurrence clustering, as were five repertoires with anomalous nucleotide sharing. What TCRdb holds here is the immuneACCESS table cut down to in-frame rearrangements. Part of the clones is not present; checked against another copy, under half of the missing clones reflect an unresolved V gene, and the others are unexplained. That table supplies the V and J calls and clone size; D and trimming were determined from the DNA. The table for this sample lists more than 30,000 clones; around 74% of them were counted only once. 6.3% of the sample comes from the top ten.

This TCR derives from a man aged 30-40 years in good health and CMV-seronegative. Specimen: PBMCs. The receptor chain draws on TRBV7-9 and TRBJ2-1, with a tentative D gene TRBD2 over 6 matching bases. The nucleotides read TGTGCCAGCAGCTTCGGGGGTTATGTAGATGAGCAGTTCTTC. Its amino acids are CASSFGGYVDEQFF.